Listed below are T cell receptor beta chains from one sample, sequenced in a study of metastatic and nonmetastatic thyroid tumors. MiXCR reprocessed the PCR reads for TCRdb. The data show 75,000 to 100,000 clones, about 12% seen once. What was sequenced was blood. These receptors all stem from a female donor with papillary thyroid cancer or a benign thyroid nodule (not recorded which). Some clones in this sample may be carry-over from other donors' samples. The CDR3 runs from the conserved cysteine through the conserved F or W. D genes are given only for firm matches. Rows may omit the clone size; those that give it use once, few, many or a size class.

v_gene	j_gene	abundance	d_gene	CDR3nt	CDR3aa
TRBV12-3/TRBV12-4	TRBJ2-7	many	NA	TGTGCCAGCAGTAGTGGTACCGACTACGAGCAGTACTTC	CASSSGTDYEQYF
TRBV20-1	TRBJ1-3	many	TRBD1	TGCAGTGCTATTCCGCTCCGGGACAGGGTAGCTGGAAACACCATATATTTT	CSAIPLRDRVAGNTIYF
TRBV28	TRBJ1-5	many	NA	TGTGCCAGCAGTCGGACGGGAATTTTCAATCAGCCCCAGCATTTT	CASSRTGIFNQPQHF
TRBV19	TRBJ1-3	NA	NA	TGTGCCAGTAGTATTTCTGGAACCCACACTCGAAACACCATATATTTT	CASSISGTHTRNTIYF
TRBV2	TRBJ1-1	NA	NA	TGTGCCAACCGGGCGGTATCGAAGTCCACTGAAGCTTTCTTT	CANRAVSKSTEAFF
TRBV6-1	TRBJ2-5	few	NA	TGTGCCAGCAGTGACCTCCAAGAGACCCAGTACTTC	CASSDLQETQYF
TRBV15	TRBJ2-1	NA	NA	TGTGCCACCAGCAGAGGGGGTAGCGTGAGAGGAGGCTCATACAATGAGCAGTTCTTC	CATSRGGSVRGGSYNEQFF
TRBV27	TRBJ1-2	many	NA	TGTGCCAGCAGTAGGGGAGGCAATGGCTACACCTTC	CASSRGGNGYTF
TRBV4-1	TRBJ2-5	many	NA	TGCGCCAGCAGCACGTCGGCTGCCCAAGAGACCCAGTACTTC	CASSTSAAQETQYF
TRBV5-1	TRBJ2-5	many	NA	TGCGCCAGCAGCCCGGTGGGCGAGACCCAGTACTTC	CASSPVGETQYF
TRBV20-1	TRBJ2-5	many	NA	TGCAGTGCTGCCCGGGACGTGGACCAAGAGACCCAGTACTTC	CSAARDVDQETQYF
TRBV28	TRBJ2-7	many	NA	TGTGCCAGCAGTTTTCAGAGGGGGGCGGCTCCTTATTACTTC	CASSFQRGAAPYYF
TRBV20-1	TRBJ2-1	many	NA	TGCAGCGCAACGTGGGGTAATCAGCCGGGCAATGAGCAGTTCTTC	CSATWGNQPGNEQFF
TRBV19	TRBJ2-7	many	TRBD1	TGTGCCAGTAGTATTGCTAGGGGGCAAGAGCAGTACTTC	CASSIARGQEQYF
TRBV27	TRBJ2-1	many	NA	TGTGCCAGCAGTTCCTCCTTTATCCGGGATGAGCAGTTCTTC	CASSSSFIRDEQFF
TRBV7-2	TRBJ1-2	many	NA	TGTGCCAGCAGCTTCGTGGGAGGGGACAGCTACACCTTC	CASSFVGGDSYTF
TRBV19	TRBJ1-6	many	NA	TGTGCCAGTACCCCGGGAAAGGGTGGTAATTCACCCCTCCACTTT	CASTPGKGGNSPLHF
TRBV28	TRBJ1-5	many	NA	TGTGCCAGCAGTTTATCAGGGGAGGTTCAGCCCCAGCATTTT	CASSLSGEVQPQHF
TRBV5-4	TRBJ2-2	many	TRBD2	TGTGCCAGCGGCCCTAGCGGTCGTCCCGGGGAGCTGTTTTTT	CASGPSGRPGELFF
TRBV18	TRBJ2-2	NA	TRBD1	TGTGCCAGCTCACCTACAGGGGAAGTGGCCGGGGAGCTGTTTTTT	CASSPTGEVAGELFF
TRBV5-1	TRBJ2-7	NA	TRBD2	TGCGCCAGCAGCCTGTTCGGGACTATCGGGAGGGCCTCTTACGAGCAGTACTTC	CASSLFGTIGRASYEQYF
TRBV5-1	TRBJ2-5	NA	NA	TGCGCCAGCAGCCCAGGATTCACCCAAGAGACCCAGTACTTC	CASSPGFTQETQYF
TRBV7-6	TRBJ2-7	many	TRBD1	TGTGCCAGCAGCTTACGACAGGGGACGAGGTACGAGCAGTACTTC	CASSLRQGTRYEQYF
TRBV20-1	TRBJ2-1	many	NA	TGCAGTGCTGACAGCTCCTACAATGAGCAGTTCTTC	CSADSSYNEQFF
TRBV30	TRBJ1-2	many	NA	TGTGCCTGGAGTGTTAGGAGAACTAACTATGGCTACACCTTC	CAWSVRRTNYGYTF
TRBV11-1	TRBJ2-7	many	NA	TGTGCCAGCAGCTTAGTGGATGGCGAGCAGTACTTC	CASSLVDGEQYF
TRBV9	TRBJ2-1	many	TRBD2	TGTGCCAGCAGCGCAGGACTAGCGGGAGGGAATGAGCAGTTCTTC	CASSAGLAGGNEQFF
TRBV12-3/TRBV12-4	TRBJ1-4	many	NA	TGTGCCAGCAGTTCGGCTGTTGAAAAACTGTTTTTT	CASSSAVEKLFF
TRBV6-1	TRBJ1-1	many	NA	TGTGCCAGCAGTTTAGGGGAAAGCACTGAAGCTTTCTTT	CASSLGESTEAFF
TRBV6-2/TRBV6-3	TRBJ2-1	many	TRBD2	TGTGCCAGCAGACAACTAGCGGGAGTAAATGAGCAGTTCTTC	CASRQLAGVNEQFF
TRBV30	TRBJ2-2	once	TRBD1	TGTGCCTGGAGAGCCCCGGACAGGACGAACACCGGGGAGCTGTTTTTT	CAWRAPDRTNTGELFF
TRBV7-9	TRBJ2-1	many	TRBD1	TGTGCCAGCAGCTTGGGAGAGGGGACAGGGTCCTACAATGAGCAGTTCTTC	CASSLGEGTGSYNEQFF
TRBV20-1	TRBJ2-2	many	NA	TGCAGTGCTAGAGCCGCCTTAAGGGACACCGGGGAGCTGTTTTTT	CSARAALRDTGELFF
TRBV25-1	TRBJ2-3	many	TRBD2	TGTGCCAGCAGTGAAGGGGCTAGCGGGAGGGCCGCATTGCAGTATTTT	CASSEGASGRAALQYF
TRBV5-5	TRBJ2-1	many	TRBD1	TGTGCCAGCAGCTTGGACGGACAGGGCAACAATGAGCAGTTCTTC	CASSLDGQGNNEQFF
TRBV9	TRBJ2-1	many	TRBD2	TGTGCCAGCAGCCTCGAGACTAGCGGGGTGGGGGATGAGCAGTTCTTC	CASSLETSGVGDEQFF
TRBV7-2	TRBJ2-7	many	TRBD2	TGTGCCAGCAGCTTAGGCTTGGAGACTAGCGGGAGTCACGAGCAGTACTTC	CASSLGLETSGSHEQYF
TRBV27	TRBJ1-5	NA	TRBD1	TGTGCCAGCATTCCTCTGACAGGGGTGCAGCCCCAGCATTTT	CASIPLTGVQPQHF
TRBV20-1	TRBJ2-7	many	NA	TGCAGTGCTAGGTCCAGGGGTGGTTCCTACGAGCAGTACTTC	CSARSRGGSYEQYF
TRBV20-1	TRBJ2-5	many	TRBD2	TGCAGTGCTAGAGTAGCGGGAGAGACCCAGTACTTC	CSARVAGETQYF
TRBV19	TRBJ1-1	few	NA	TGTGCCAGTAGTATGCGCCTTATGAACACTGAAGCTTTCTTT	CASSMRLMNTEAFF
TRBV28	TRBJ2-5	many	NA	TGTGCCAGCAGTTTAGTGGGGGTCGGGGAGACCCAGTACTTC	CASSLVGVGETQYF
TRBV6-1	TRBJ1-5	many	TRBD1	TGTGCCAGCAGTGGACAGGGGGACCATCAGCCCCAGCATTTT	CASSGQGDHQPQHF
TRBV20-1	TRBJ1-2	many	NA	TGCAGTGCTAGTGGGGCTATCTATGGCTACACCTTC	CSASGAIYGYTF
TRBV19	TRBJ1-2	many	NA	TGTGCCAGTAGCTTACAGTCTAACTATGGCTACACCTTC	CASSLQSNYGYTF
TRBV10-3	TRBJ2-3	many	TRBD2	TGTGCCACCAAGGGCGGGGGGACAGATACGCAGTATTTT	CATKGGGTDTQYF
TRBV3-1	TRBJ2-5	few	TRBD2	TGTGCCAGCAGCCAAGAGAGCTGGCTAGCGGGAGGGCTGTCGGGAGAGACCCAGTACTTC	CASSQESWLAGGLSGETQYF
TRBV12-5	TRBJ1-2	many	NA	TGTGCTAGTGGCCTCACCGGGGCTGGTGGCTACACCTTC	CASGLTGAGGYTF
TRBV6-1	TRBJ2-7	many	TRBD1	TGTGCCAGCAGTGAACGGGACAGGGAGTACGAGCAGTACTTC	CASSERDREYEQYF
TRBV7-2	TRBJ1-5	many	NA	TGTGCCAGCAGAATCATAGGGAATAGCAATCAGCCCCAGCATTTT	CASRIIGNSNQPQHF
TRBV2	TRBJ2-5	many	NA	TGTGCCAGCCTTATCGGGGCCATCCAAGAGACCCAGTACTTC	CASLIGAIQETQYF
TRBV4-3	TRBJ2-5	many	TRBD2	TGCGCCAGCAGCCAAATCGCCCTGGGACTAGCGGGAGAAGAGACCCAGTACTTC	CASSQIALGLAGEETQYF